Given below is one T cell receptor beta chain in context. Its antigen is undetermined. This CDR3 has 10 residues. After removal of 5 bases from V and 13 bases from J, the junction contained 4 bases not matched to a gene. Germline lookup yields CDR1 LNHNV and CDR2 YYDKDF (reference sequence). Scientists amplified the TCR beta CDR3 regions from RNA transcripts. In the first round, RT-PCR was carried out with HTBI primers, and a multiplex PCR formed the second round. TCRdb re-called the multiplex PCR reads through MiXCR, storing one row per CDR3 protein. Of about 500,000 distinct CDR3 sequences listed, 39% are singletons. The data were obtained in a study of Graves' ophthalmopathy and Graves' hyperthyroidism. Study at large: Hyperthyroidism qualified as stable when ophthalmopathy did not develop within 18 months of follow-up.

General study findings and limits: In blood appeared most of the expanded thyroid clonotypes whose frequency exceeded 0.001. Cross-validated, the 13-signature model showed 87.88%/81.08% sensitivity/specificity, and 80%/75% in the test set. With roughly 65% sensitivity and roughly 76% specificity, the model predicted ophthalmopathy progression.

The V gene is TRBV15, the J gene TRBJ1-2, with TRBD1 matching over 7 bases. This receptor was identified in an adult man with Graves' hyperthyroidism. The material sequenced was peripheral blood or thyroid tissue (not recorded which). Here the CDR3 DNA reads TGTGCCACCAGCGGCAGGGGGTCCACCTTC. It specifies CATSGRGSTF.